One TCR beta chain is described in this entry. Repertoires were generated with immunoSEQ multiplex PCR, while TCRdb's copy carries only in-frame clones and drops some. The sample has approximately 44,000 clones; under 95% are singletons. This specimen belongs to a study of T cell changes during pregnancy in multiple sclerosis. Trimming took 5 bases from V and 9 from J, leaving 17 bases between them. The CDR3 has 14 residues. Germline CDR1 and CDR2: LNHDA and SQIVND (reference sequence). The material sequenced was CD4+ T cells from peripheral blood mononuclear cells, taken in the third trimester of pregnancy. The V gene is TRBV19, the J gene TRBJ1-5; D is possibly TRBD1 (6 bases). The sequence derives from a female donor with multiple sclerosis, enrolled in a pregnancy study. As DNA, the CDR3 is TGTGCCAGTAGTCAGGGGTCCCACTCTTCGCCCCAGCATTTT. Residues: CASSQGSHSSPQHF.